The 18 T cell receptor beta chains given below trace back to one sample, sequenced in a study of kidney transplant recipient with SARS-CoV-2 infection. A single record per CDR3 protein comes from TCRdb applying MiXCR to the reads. The data show approximately 250,000 distinct CDR3 sequences, with about 28% seen just once and 6% to 8.5% held by the top ten. The source material was a blood sample, sampled at baseline and on day 111 from a kidney transplant recipient. The receptor set was obtained from a male patient aged 25 to 39 who had COVID-19 and was a kidney transplant recipient. Some T cells may have come from the graft donor.

J is TRBJ2-1 and V is TRBV2, with D unresolved. This CDR3 has 16 residues. V lost 2 bases to trimming and J lost 1 base, with 12 bases between them. Germline CDR1 and CDR2: SNHLY and FYNNEI. CDR3 sequence: CASSEFPGSSYNEQFF. DNA for the CDR3: TGTGCCAGCAGTGAATTTCCAGGCTCTTCCTACAATGAGCAGTTCTTC.

In its sample, this clonotype was seen many times. The chain links TRBV28 to TRBJ1-4; no definite D call. Between the trimmed V and J ends, which lost 7 bases and 4 bases, there was a span of 13 bases. The CDR3 is 14 residues long. The germline V gene has CDR1 MDHEN and CDR2 SYDVKM. CDR3 amino acids: CASKARAYNEKLFF. The CDR3 nucleotides are TGTGCCAGCAAGGCCCGGGCCTATAATGAAAAACTGTTTTTT.

This clonotype was seen many times. This chain connects TRBV24-1 to TRBJ1-2; no clear D gene. Germline values: CDR1 KGHDR, CDR2 SFDVKD. V was trimmed by 6 bases and J by 4 bases, leaving 23 bases between them. The CDR3 consists of 17 residues. The CDR3 loop is CATSSSPSTRKTYGYTF. CDR3 in DNA: TGTGCCACCAGTTCCTCTCCTAGTACCAGAAAGACCTATGGCTACACCTTC.

This clonotype was seen repeatedly, ten times or more. This chain's CDR3 is CASSQAGRGEQYF. The CDR3 DNA reads as TGTGCCAGCAGCCAGGCCGGTCGTGGCGAGCAGTACTTC. The V call is TRBV3-2, the J call TRBJ2-7. TRBV3-2 is a recognized pseudogene. The CDR3 extends over 13 amino acids.

The chain recombines TRBV7-6 with TRBJ1-2; D gene ambiguous. The CDR3 is 17 amino acids. Germline values: CDR1 SGHVS, CDR2 FNYEAQ. With 5 bases removed from V and 4 bases from J, the gap between germline ends came to 23 bases. CDR3 region: CASSMLTESRKTYGYTF. The CDR3 nucleotides are TGTGCCAGCAGCATGCTAACTGAATCTCGAAAGACCTATGGCTACACCTTC.

This clonotype was observed once. A read error is possible here, since a much larger clone lies one base away. The chain carries TRBV6-5 and TRBJ1-3, with TRBD1 identical over 9 bases. The length of the CDR3 is 17 residues. Germline loops: CDR1 MNHEY, CDR2 SVGAGI. Here the CDR3 DNA reads TGTGCCAGCAGTTACTCGGACAGGGGACTTTCTGAAAACACCATATATTTT. Encoded protein: CASSYSDRGLSENTIYF.

There are many counts of this clonotype. This chain connects TRBV18 to TRBJ2-7; 11 nucleotides match TRBD2. With V trimmed by 2 bases and J by 4 bases, 4 bases remained unmatched. Germline-derived CDR1 and CDR2 are KGHSH and LQKENI. The CDR3 totals 15 residues. In DNA form, the CDR3 reads TGTGCCAGCTCACCAGTACTAGCGGGAGTGTACGAGCAGTACTTC. The encoded protein is CASSPVLAGVYEQYF.

This clonotype was counted many times. The chain couples TRBV11-1 to TRBJ1-2, with unresolved D. There are 17 residues in the CDR3. In germline, CDR1 is SGHAT, CDR2 FQDESV (reference sequence). Trimming took off 5 bases at V and 4 bases at J, with 23 bases between the two ends. CDR3 sequence (DNA): TGTGCCAGCAGCCGGGTTGATAAGGCTGGAAAGACCTATGGCTACACCTTC. Amino acid sequence: CASSRVDKAGKTYGYTF.

Turning to this clonotype: The conserved phenylalanine or tryptophan normally closing the CDR3 is absent here, so this likely arose from a read error. The DNA is left out, because the CDR3 cannot be placed on it with certainty; the CDR3 is given as TCRdb lists it. This chain uses TRBV9 with TRBJ1-1; the table names TRBD1, a call not compared with the DNA. Looked up from germline, CDR1 is SGDLS and CDR2 is YYNGEE. Including both end residues, the CDR3 is 13 amino acids long. The CDR3 loop is CASSSQGGTEVFL.

This clonotype was picked up many times. The gene calls are TRBV27 and TRBJ1-1; D is possibly TRBD1 (5 bases). The germline V gene has CDR1 MNHEY and CDR2 SMNVEV (reference sequence). This CDR3 region has 16 residues. V was clipped by 3 bases and J by 5 bases, with 19 bases between them. CDR3 residues: CASSFSRGTPETEAFF. The CDR3 region has the DNA TGTGCCAGCAGTTTCTCCCGAGGGACCCCGGAGACTGAAGCTTTCTTT.

At least ten counts were recorded for this clonotype. V is TRBV7-3 and J is TRBJ2-6, with TRBD1 matching over 11 bases. V lost 4 bases, J lost 4 bases, and 3 bases stayed unmatched. From germline, CDR1 is SGHTA and CDR2 FQGTGA. The CDR3 runs to 16 residues. The CDR3 loop reads CASSSGQGAGANVLTF. CDR3 sequence (DNA): TGTGCCAGCAGCTCCGGACAGGGGGCGGGGGCCAACGTCCTGACTTTC. Based on the CDR3 plus reference TRBV7-3 and TRBJ2-6, the full variable domain is GAGVSQTPSNKVTEKGKYVELRCDPISGHTALYWYRQSLGQGPEFLIYFQGTGAADDSGLPNDRFFAVRPEGSVSTLKIQRTERGDSAVYLCASSSGQGAGANVLTFGAGSRLTVL.

With regard to this clonotype: This may be a read error: a much more frequent sequence differs by one nucleotide. The V call is TRBV11-2, the J call TRBJ1-4, with 9 bases matching TRBD1. The V gene's germline CDR1 is SGHAT and CDR2 FQNNGV. The CDR3 has 14 residues. The CDR3 loop is CASTGGQGGERLFF. The CDR3 nucleotides are TGTGCCAGCACGGGGGGACAGGGTGGGGAAAGACTGTTTTTT.

The sample holds one count of this clonotype. V usage is TRBV6-5 and J usage is TRBJ2-3, with 8 nucleotides matching TRBD1. This CDR3 contains 16 residues. V lost 2 bases to trimming and J lost 8 bases; unmatched junction nucleotides: 12. Germline CDR1 and CDR2: MNHEY and SVGAGI. This chain's CDR3 is CASSYLAAGGSPTQYF. As DNA, the CDR3 is TGTGCCAGCAGTTACCTGGCGGCAGGGGGCTCCCCTACGCAGTATTTT.

This clonotype occurred once. One base away lies a much larger clone, so this may be a sequencing read error. The chain recombines TRBV5-4 with TRBJ1-2; D remains unclear. V gave up 7 bases and J gave up 4 bases, with 23 bases separating them. This CDR3 region has 16 residues. CDR1 and CDR2 (germline): SGHNT, YYREEE (reference sequence). DNA of the CDR3: TGTGCCAGCTGTTTACCCGTACCAGGAAAGACCTATGGCTACACCTTC. Translation: CASCLPVPGKTYGYTF.

This clonotype was detected ten times or more. V and J are TRBV22-1 and TRBJ1-2. TRBV22-1 is reported as a pseudogene. CDR3 length equals 17 residues. The CDR3 loop reads CPGEVHRKARKTYGYTF. DNA for the CDR3: TGTCCTGGGGAGGTGCACCGGAAAGCGAGAAAGACCTATGGCTACACCTTC.

In regard to this clonotype: Since a much larger clone is just one base distant, this may be a read error. V and J are TRBV3-1 and TRBJ2-2, with a tentative D call TRBD2 (5 bases). The CDR3 has 18 residues. Per germline, CDR1 LGHDT and CDR2 YNNKEL (reference sequence). Here the CDR3 DNA reads TGTGCCAGCAGCACAGTGCGTCCCATTTCAGGCTTGACCGGGGAGCCGTTTTTT. Amino acid sequence: CASSTVRPISGLTGEPFF. The full variable domain, rest sourced from reference TRBV3-1 and TRBJ2-2, is DTAVSQTPKYLVTQMGNDKSIKCEQNLGHDTMYWYKQDSKKFLKIMFSYNNKELIINETVPNRFSPKSPDKAHLNLHINSLELGDSAVYFCASSTVRPISGLTGEPFFGEGSRLTVL.

A note on this clonotype: Relative to the germline gene, one junction end is altered; a read error may explain this. This sequence joins TRBV7-9 and TRBJ2-7; 7 bases match TRBD1. Germline CDR1 SEHNR, CDR2 FQNEAQ (reference sequence). This CDR3 has 13 amino acids. CDR3 loop: CASSSGTAYVQYF. CDR3 nucleotides: TGTGCCAGCAGCTCCGGGACAGCCTACGTGCAGTACTTC. The variable domain in full, with the rest retrieved from reference TRBV7-9 and TRBJ2-7, is DTGVSQNPRHKITKRGQNVTFRCDPISEHNRLYWYRQTLGQGPEFLTYFQNEAQLEKSRLLSDRFSAERPKGSFSTLEIQRTEQGDSAMYLCASSSGTAYVQYFGPGTRLTVT.

The rearrangement uses TRBV28 and TRBJ1-5, with D unresolved. Trimming removed 7 bases at V and 7 bases at J, with 17 bases between. The CDR3 covers 14 residues. Per germline, CDR1 MDHEN and CDR2 SYDVKM. In DNA form, the CDR3 reads TGTGCCAGCACCCCACCCTTGGTCCCGCAGCCCCAGCATTTT. Protein product: CASTPPLVPQPQHF.